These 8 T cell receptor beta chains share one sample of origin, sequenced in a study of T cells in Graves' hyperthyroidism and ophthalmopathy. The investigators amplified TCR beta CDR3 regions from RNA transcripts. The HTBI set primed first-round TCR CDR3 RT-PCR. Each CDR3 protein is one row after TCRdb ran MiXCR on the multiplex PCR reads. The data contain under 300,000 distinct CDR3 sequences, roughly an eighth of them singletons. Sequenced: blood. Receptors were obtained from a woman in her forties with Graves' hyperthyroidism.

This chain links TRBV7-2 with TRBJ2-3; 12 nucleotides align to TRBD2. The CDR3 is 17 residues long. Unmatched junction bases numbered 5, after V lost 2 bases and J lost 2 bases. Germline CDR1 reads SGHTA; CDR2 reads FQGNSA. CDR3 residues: CASSLPGLAGITDTQYF. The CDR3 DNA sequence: TGTGCCAGCAGCTTACCTGGACTAGCGGGAATCACAGATACGCAGTATTTT. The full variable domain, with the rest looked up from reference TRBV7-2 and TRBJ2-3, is GAGVSQSPSNKVTEKGKDVELRCDPISGHTALYWYRQSLGQGLEFLIYFQGNSAPDKSGLPSDRFSAERTGGSVSTLTIQRTQQEDSAVYLCASSLPGLAGITDTQYFGPGTRLTVL.

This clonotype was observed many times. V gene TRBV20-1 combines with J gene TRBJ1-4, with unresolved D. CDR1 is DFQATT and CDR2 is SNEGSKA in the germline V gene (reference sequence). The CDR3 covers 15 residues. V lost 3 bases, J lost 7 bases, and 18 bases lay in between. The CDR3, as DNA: TGCAGTGCTAGGTCCACTCCAGGAAATAGTGAAAAACTGTTTTTT. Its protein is CSARSTPGNSEKLFF.

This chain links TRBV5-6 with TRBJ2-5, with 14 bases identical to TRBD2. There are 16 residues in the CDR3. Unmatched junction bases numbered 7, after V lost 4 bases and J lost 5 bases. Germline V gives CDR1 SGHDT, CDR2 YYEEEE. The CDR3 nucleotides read TGTGCCAGCAGCAGCGGGACTAGCGGGAGAACGGAGACCCAGTACTTC. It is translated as CASSSGTSGRTETQYF.

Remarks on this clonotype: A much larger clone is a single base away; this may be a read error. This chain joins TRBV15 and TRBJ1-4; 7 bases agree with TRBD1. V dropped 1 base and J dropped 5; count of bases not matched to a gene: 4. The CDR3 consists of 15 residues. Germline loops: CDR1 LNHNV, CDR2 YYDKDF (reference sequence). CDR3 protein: CATSRVTGVNEKLFF. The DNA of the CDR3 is TGTGCCACCAGCAGAGTCACAGGGGTGAATGAAAAACTGTTTTTT. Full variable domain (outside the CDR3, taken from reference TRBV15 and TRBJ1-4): DAMVIQNPRYQVTQFGKPVTLSCSQTLNHNVMYWYQQKSSQAPKLLFHYYDKDFNNEADTPDNFQSRRPNTSFCFLDIRSPGLGDTAMYLCATSRVTGVNEKLFFGSGTQLSVL.

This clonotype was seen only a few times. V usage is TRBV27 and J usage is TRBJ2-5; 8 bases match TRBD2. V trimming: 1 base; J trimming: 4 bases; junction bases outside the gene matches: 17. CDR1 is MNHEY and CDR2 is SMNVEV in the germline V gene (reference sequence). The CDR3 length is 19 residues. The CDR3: CASSLFCERETSRGETQYF. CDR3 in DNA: TGTGCCAGCAGTTTATTTTGCGAGCGGGAGACCTCCCGGGGAGAGACCCAGTACTTC.

CDR3 in DNA: TGTGCCAGTAGTACCGTCTACTTTGTGGACTCCTACGAGCAGTACTTC. Translated: CASSTVYFVDSYEQYF. V and J are TRBV19 and TRBJ2-7; D uncertain. Looked up from germline, CDR1 is LNHDA and CDR2 is SQIVND (reference sequence). Trimming cost V 4 bases and J 0 bases, with 16 bases left between them. The CDR3 has 16 amino acids.

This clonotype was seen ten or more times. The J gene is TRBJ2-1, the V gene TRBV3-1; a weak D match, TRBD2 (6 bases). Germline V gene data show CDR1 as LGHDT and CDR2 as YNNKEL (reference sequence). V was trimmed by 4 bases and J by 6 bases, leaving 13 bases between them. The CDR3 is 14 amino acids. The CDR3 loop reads CASSPGGVSNEQFF. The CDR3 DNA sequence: TGTGCCAGCAGCCCCGGAGGGGTGAGCAATGAGCAGTTCTTC.

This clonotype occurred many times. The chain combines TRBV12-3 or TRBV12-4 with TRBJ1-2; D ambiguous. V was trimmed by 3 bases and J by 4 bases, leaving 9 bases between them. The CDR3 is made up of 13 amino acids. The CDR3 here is CASSLGSFYGYTF. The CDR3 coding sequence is TGTGCCAGCAGTTTGGGCAGCTTCTATGGCTACACCTTC.